These 24 T cell receptor beta chains were sequenced from one sample in a study of blood T cell repertoires in COVID-19. Profiling relied on immunoSEQ multiplex PCR, and the TCRdb table lists in-frame clones only, not all of them. Of about 400,000 clones in the sample, roughly 88% are singletons; the top ten hold approximately 1.4%. Sequenced: peripheral blood. These TCRs come from a woman aged 25-40 years with active or convalescent COVID-19.

The chain carries TRBV19 and TRBJ1-5; 8 bases line up with TRBD1. CDR1 is LNHDA and CDR2 is SQIVND in the germline V gene (reference sequence). The CDR3 runs 17 residues. V was clipped by 8 bases and J by 0 bases; unmatched bases: 12. CDR3 protein: CASQPAGGQGSNQPQHF. Here the CDR3 DNA reads TGTGCCAGTCAGCCGGCAGGGGGCCAAGGTAGCAATCAGCCCCAGCATTTT. Using reference TRBV19 and TRBJ1-5 for the parts outside the CDR3, the full variable domain is DGGITQSPKYLFRKEGQNVTLSCEQNLNHDAMYWYRQDPGQGLRLIYYSQIVNDFQKGDIAEGYSVSREKKESFPLTVTSAQKNPTAFYLCASQPAGGQGSNQPQHFGDGTRLSIL.

V is TRBV19 and J is TRBJ2-3, with 11 positions matching TRBD1. This CDR3 is 17 amino acids long. V shed 5 bases, J shed 0 bases, and the junction held 7 bases outside the gene matches. Germline V gene lookup returns CDR1 LNHDA and CDR2 SQIVND (reference sequence). The DNA of the CDR3 is TGTGCCAGTAGTGCGCGGACAGGGGGCTGGAGCACAGATACGCAGTATTTT. Protein sequence: CASSARTGGWSTDTQYF.

The rearrangement joins TRBV24-1 to TRBJ2-2, with 12 bases fitting TRBD2. Per the germline V gene, CDR1 is KGHDR and CDR2 is SFDVKD. This CDR3 is 17 amino acids long. Trimming removed 2 bases from V and 7 bases from J; junction bases left unmatched: 7. CDR3 loop: CATSDSTSGSGNGELFF. Written as DNA, the CDR3 is TGTGCCACCAGTGATTCGACTAGCGGGAGCGGAAACGGGGAGCTGTTTTTT.

The chain has TRBV28 and TRBJ2-1; TRBD2 agrees at 11 bases. V lost 4 bases, J lost 16 bases, and 12 bases stayed unmatched. The CDR3 length is 14 residues. From germline, CDR1 is MDHEN and CDR2 SYDVKM. CDR3 amino acids: CASSSGTTSGSLFF. CDR3 DNA: TGTGCCAGCAGTTCCGGGACTACTAGCGGGAGTTTATTCTTC.

The chain couples TRBV25-1 to TRBJ1-5; 7 bases align to TRBD1. The ends lost 4 bases at V and 6 bases at J; junction bases unmatched: 3. The CDR3 contains 13 residues. Germline values: CDR1 MGHDK, CDR2 SYGVNS. The CDR3 here is CASSGQGFQPQHF. The CDR3 bases are TGTGCCAGCAGTGGACAGGGTTTTCAGCCCCAGCATTTT.

V and J are TRBV19 and TRBJ2-7; 10 nucleotides line up with TRBD2. The germline V gene has CDR1 LNHDA and CDR2 SQIVND (reference sequence). Losses at the gene ends were 5 bases for V and 6 bases for J; bases not matched to a gene: 10. The CDR3 totals 15 residues. The CDR3 nucleotides read TGTGCCAGTAGTCCCGGGACTAGCGCGTTTTTCGAGCAGTACTTC. This gives the protein CASSPGTSAFFEQYF.

The genes are TRBV25-1 and TRBJ2-7, with 11 bases lining up with TRBD2. The CDR3 contains 15 residues. CDR1 and CDR2 (germline): MGHDK, SYGVNS. V gave up 3 bases and J gave up 2 bases; unmatched junction bases: 3. CDR3 nucleotide sequence: TGTGCCAGCAGTGATCCTAGCGGGGGGCCCTACGAGCAGTACTTC. As protein: CASSDPSGGPYEQYF.

The V and J genes are TRBV19 and TRBJ1-1; 8 bases agree with TRBD1. With V trimmed by 3 bases and J by 2 bases, 5 bases remained unmatched. The CDR3 sequence is 15 residues long. Germline V gene data show CDR1 as LNHDA and CDR2 as SQIVND (reference sequence). The CDR3 coding sequence is TGTGCCAGTAGTATCGGGACAGGATATAACACTGAAGCTTTCTTT. Protein: CASSIGTGYNTEAFF.

The chain uses TRBV4-1 and TRBJ2-1, with D tentatively TRBD2 (5 bases). Per the germline V gene, CDR1 is MGHRA and CDR2 is YSYEKL. Deletions cut 4 bases from V and 1 base from J, with 11 bases between. This CDR3 spans 15 amino acids. CDR3 loop: CASSPGVLSYNEQFF. CDR3 coding DNA: TGCGCCAGCAGCCCCGGGGTACTATCCTACAATGAGCAGTTCTTC.

This clone is a singleton in its sample. The chain joins TRBV11-2 to TRBJ1-1; tentatively, D is TRBD1 (5 bases). The germline CDR1 and CDR2 sequences are SGHAT and FQNNGV. The CDR3 length is 13 residues. V gave up 1 base and J gave up 10 bases, with 13 bases separating them. In DNA, the CDR3 is TGTGCCAGCAGCTTAGTTCCACAGGAAGGAGCTTTCTTT. It codes for CASSLVPQEGAFF. Supplemented by reference TRBV11-2 and TRBJ1-1, the full variable domain reads EAGVAQSPRYKIIEKRQSVAFWCNPISGHATLYWYQQILGQGPKLLIQFQNNGVVDDSQLPKDRFSAERLKGVDSTLKIQPAKLEDSAVYLCASSLVPQEGAFFGQGTRLTVV.

This chain links TRBV2 with TRBJ1-5, with 9 positions matching TRBD1. J lost 7 bases, V lost 5 bases, and 6 bases had no gene match. CDR1 SNHLY and CDR2 FYNNEI come from the germline V gene. The CDR3 runs to 14 residues. CDR3 DNA: TGTGCCAGCAGTCGGGACAGGGACGGCCAGCCCCAGCATTTT. Translating it yields CASSRDRDGQPQHF.

The V gene is TRBV18, the J gene TRBJ2-7; D uncertain. V lost 2 bases to trimming and J lost 1 base, with 9 bases between them. CDR3 length: 14 amino acids. In germline, CDR1 is KGHSH, CDR2 LQKENI. CDR3 sequence reads: CASSPNSGSYEQYF. The CDR3 nucleotides read TGTGCCAGCTCACCAAACAGTGGTTCCTACGAGCAGTACTTC.

This chain joins TRBV10-3 and TRBJ2-6; the match to TRBD2 covers 7 bases. Germline V gene sequence: CDR1 ENHRY, CDR2 SYGVKD. The junction had 5 bases not matched to a gene; V was cut back by 7 bases and J by 5 bases. This CDR3 is built from 14 residues. CDR3 nucleotide sequence: TGTGCCATCACCGCGGGGACTAGGGCCAACGTCCTGACTTTC. Translating it yields CAITAGTRANVLTF.

This chain connects TRBV27 to TRBJ2-1; 13 positions match TRBD2. Per the germline V gene, CDR1 is MNHEY and CDR2 is SMNVEV (reference sequence). The CDR3 is 16 amino acids. V gave up 7 bases and J gave up 4 bases; unmatched junction bases: 7. CDR3 region: CASTQTSGGEYNEQFF. CDR3 nucleotide sequence: TGTGCCAGCACCCAAACTAGCGGGGGGGAGTACAATGAGCAGTTCTTC.

The V gene is TRBV6-1, the J gene TRBJ1-1, with 7 bases identical to TRBD1. Germline V gives CDR1 MNHNS, CDR2 SASEGT. CDR3 length: 14 amino acids. V was clipped by 3 bases and J by 4 bases; unmatched bases: 5. DNA for the CDR3: TGTGCCAGCAGTGAGGGCAGGGGGAGCACTGAAGCTTTCTTT. It is translated as CASSEGRGSTEAFF.

The CDR3 coding sequence is TGTGCCAGCAGCAAGAGGGATAACTATGGCTACACCTTC. It yields the protein CASSKRDNYGYTF. The chain recombines TRBV7-8 with TRBJ1-2, with D unresolved. Germline loops: CDR1 SGHVS, CDR2 FQNEAQ. The CDR3 has 13 residues. Trimming cost V 5 bases and J 1 base, with 8 bases left between them.

The chain has TRBV21-1 and TRBJ2-5; the table's TRBD2 call for D was not verified on the DNA. TRBV21-1 is an annotated pseudogene. This CDR3 has 13 amino acids. The CDR3 reads CASSPLAGETQYF. CDR3 coding DNA: TGTGCCAGCAGCCCCTTGGCGGGAGAGACCCAGTACTTC.

The chain links TRBV5-1 to TRBJ2-7, with 11 positions matching TRBD2. The CDR3 consists of 13 residues. The junction had 4 bases not matched to a gene; V was cut back by 6 bases and J by 5 bases. Germline CDR1 is SGHRS and CDR2 is YFSETQ. The chain's CDR3 is CASTPGLADEQYF. Here the CDR3 DNA reads TGCGCCAGCACACCGGGACTAGCGGACGAGCAGTACTTC.

V gene TRBV2 combines with J gene TRBJ2-2, with 12 bases aligning to TRBD1. With V trimmed by 8 bases and J by 6 bases, 10 bases remained unmatched. Germline CDR1 SNHLY, CDR2 FYNNEI. The CDR3 runs 16 residues. The CDR3 DNA is TGTGCCAGCCTGACGGGGACAGGGGGCTTCCCCGGGGAGCTGTTTTTT. This gives the protein CASLTGTGGFPGELFF.

This clone is a singleton in its sample. The chain joins TRBV30 to TRBJ2-7, with TRBD1 matching over 7 bases. There are 14 residues in the CDR3. Trimming cost V 4 bases and J 2 bases; bases outside gene matches: 8. Germline loops: CDR1 GTSNPN, CDR2 SVGIG (reference sequence). CDR3 coding DNA: TGTGCCTGGAACCGAATCGACAGGGCCTACGAGCAGTACTTC. It translates to CAWNRIDRAYEQYF.

V gene TRBV9 combines with J gene TRBJ2-2, with D hard to call. This CDR3 has 14 residues. Germline V gene data show CDR1 as SGDLS and CDR2 as YYNGEE. Trimming left V 0 bases short and J 6 bases short, with 9 bases between. The CDR3 sequence: CASSVVVSSGELFF. The CDR3 DNA sequence: TGTGCCAGCAGCGTAGTAGTTTCGTCCGGGGAGCTGTTTTTT.

The rearrangement uses TRBV7-9 and TRBJ1-6; 8 nucleotides align to TRBD1. This CDR3 has 14 residues. The junction had 6 bases not matched to a gene; V was cut back by 5 bases and J by 9 bases. Germline loops: CDR1 SEHNR, CDR2 FQNEAQ (reference sequence). CDR3 coding DNA: TGTGCCAGCAGCCGGACAGGGACCGGTTCACCCCTCCACTTT. Residues: CASSRTGTGSPLHF.

The chain joins TRBV5-4 to TRBJ2-7; 12 bases fit TRBD2. The CDR3 has 17 residues. The ends lost 5 bases at V and 7 bases at J; junction bases unmatched: 16. Germline V CDR1 and CDR2: SGHNT, YYREEE (reference sequence). For the CDR3, the DNA is TGTGCCAGCAGAAGAACTGAAAGACTAGCGGGAGCAGGGGAGCAGTACTTC. Its protein is CASRRTERLAGAGEQYF. The entire variable domain, with the rest obtained from reference TRBV5-4 and TRBJ2-7, is as follows: ETGVTQSPTHLIKTRGQQVTLRCSSQSGHNTVSWYQQALGQGPQFIFQYYREEENGRGNFPPRFSGLQFPNYSSELNVNALELDDSALYLCASRRTERLAGAGEQYFGPGTRLTVT.

This chain joins TRBV3-1 (or the pseudogene TRBV3-2) and TRBJ1-1; no clear D. Looked up from germline, CDR1 is LGHDT and CDR2 is YNNKEL (reference sequence). The ends were cut back, 6 bases at V and 2 bases at J, with 13 bases in the middle. The length of the CDR3 is 14 residues. CDR3 in DNA: TGTGCCAGCAGGCCGCAGCTAGGAAACACTGAAGCTTTCTTT. The encoded protein is CASRPQLGNTEAFF.